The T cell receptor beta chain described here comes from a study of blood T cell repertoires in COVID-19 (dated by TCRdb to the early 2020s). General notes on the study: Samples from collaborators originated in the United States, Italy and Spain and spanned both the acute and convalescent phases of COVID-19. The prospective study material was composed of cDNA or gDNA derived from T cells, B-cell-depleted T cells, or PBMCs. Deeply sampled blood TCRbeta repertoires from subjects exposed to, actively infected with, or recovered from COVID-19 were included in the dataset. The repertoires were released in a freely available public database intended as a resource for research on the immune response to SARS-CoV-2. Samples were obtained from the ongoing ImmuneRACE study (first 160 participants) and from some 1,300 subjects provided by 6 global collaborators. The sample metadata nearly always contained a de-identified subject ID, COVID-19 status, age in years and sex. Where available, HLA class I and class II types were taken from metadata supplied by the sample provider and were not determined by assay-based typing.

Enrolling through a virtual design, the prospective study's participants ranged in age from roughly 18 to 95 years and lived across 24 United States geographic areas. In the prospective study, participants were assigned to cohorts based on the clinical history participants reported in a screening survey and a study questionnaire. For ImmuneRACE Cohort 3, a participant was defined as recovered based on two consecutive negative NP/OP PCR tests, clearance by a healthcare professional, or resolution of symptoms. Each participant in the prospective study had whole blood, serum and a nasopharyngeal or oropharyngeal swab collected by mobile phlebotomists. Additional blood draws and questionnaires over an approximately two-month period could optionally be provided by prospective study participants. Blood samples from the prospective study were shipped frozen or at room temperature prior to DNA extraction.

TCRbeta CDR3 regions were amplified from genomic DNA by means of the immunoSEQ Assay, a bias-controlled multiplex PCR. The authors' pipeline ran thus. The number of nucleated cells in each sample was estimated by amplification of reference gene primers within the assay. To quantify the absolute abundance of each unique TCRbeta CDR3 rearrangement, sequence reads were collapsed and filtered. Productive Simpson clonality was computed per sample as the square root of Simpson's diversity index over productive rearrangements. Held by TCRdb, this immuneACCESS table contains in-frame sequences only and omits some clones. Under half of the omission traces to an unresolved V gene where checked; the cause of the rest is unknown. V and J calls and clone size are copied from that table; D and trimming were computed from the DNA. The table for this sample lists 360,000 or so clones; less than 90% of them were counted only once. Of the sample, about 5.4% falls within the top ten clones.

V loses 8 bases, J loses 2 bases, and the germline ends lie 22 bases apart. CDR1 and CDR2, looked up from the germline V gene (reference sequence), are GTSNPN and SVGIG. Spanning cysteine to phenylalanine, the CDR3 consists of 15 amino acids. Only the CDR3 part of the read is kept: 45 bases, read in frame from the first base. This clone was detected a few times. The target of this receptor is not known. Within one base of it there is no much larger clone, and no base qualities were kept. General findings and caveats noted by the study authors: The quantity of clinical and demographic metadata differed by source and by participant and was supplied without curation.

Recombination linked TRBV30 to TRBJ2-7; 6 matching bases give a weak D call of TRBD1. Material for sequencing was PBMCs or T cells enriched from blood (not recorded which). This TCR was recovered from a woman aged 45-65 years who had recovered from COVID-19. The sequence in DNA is TGTGCCCATGGTAACTGGGTTTCAGGGGCCTACGAGCAGTACTTC. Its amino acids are CAHGNWVSGAYEQYF.